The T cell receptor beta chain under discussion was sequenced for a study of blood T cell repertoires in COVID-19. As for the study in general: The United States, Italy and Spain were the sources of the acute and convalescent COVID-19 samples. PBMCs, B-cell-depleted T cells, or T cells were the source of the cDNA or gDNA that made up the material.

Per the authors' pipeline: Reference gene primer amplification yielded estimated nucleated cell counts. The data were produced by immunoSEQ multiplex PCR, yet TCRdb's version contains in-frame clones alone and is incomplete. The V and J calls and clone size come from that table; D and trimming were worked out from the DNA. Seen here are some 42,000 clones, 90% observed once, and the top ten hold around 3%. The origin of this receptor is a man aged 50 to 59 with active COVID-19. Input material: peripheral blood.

The CDR3 sequence: CASNQGESGYTF. The CDR3 nucleotides are TGTGCCAGCAATCAGGGGGAGAGTGGCTACACCTTC. The chain couples TRBV6-6 to TRBJ1-2; 7 bases agree with TRBD1. J gave up 7 bases and V 7 bases, and 6 bases lay outside the gene matches. The CDR3 extends over 12 amino acids. Germline CDR1 MNHNY, CDR2 SVGAGI (reference sequence).